This is a list of T cell receptor beta chains from one sample in a study of blood T cell repertoires in COVID-19. Using immunoSEQ multiplex PCR, the repertoire was profiled, and TCRdb retains in-frame clones only, with some absent. The table includes 300,000 to 400,000 clones, about nine tenths detected once. Sequencing was done on a sample of peripheral blood. The receptors derive from a man aged 30 to 45 with COVID-19, enrolled during active disease. Each CDR3 is given with its conserved first and last residue. The order of the fields is V gene, J gene, D gene, clone size, CDR3 protein, CDR3 DNA. The D gene is left open where the match is weak. Rows may omit the clone size; those that give it use once, few, many or a size class.

>TRBV7-9|TRBJ2-2|-|-
CASSPDRSHVAGELFF
TGTGCCAGCAGCCCCGACAGATCCCACGTCGCCGGGGAGCTGTTTTTT
>TRBV10-3|TRBJ2-1|TRBD1|-
CAISEYHRGSSYNEQFF
TGTGCCATCAGTGAGTACCACAGGGGGAGCTCCTACAATGAGCAGTTCTTC
>TRBV5-1|TRBJ2-5|-|-
CASSLARDSQETQYF
TGCGCCAGCAGCTTGGCCAGGGACTCCCAAGAGACCCAGTACTTC
>TRBV18|TRBJ2-1|TRBD2|-
CASSSTRTSGRVNEQFF
TGTGCCAGCTCATCTACGCGTACTAGCGGGAGAGTAAATGAGCAGTTCTTC
>TRBV18|TRBJ1-5|-|-
CASSPEEGNQPQHF
TGTGCCAGCTCACCGGAGGAAGGCAATCAGCCCCAGCATTTT
>TRBV6-1|TRBJ2-1|TRBD2|few
CASSEAGRVRNEQFF
TGTGCCAGCAGTGAAGCAGGGAGGGTACGGAATGAGCAGTTCTTC
>TRBV27|TRBJ2-3|-|-
CASSWTVSTDTQYF
TGTGCCAGCAGTTGGACAGTTAGCACAGATACGCAGTATTTT
>TRBV5-6|TRBJ2-7|TRBD1|-
CASSLGFGTGRDYEQYF
TGTGCCAGCAGCTTGGGTTTCGGGACAGGGCGGGACTACGAGCAGTACTTC
>TRBV19|TRBJ2-3|-|-
CASRWGHLTDTQYF
TGTGCCAGTAGGTGGGGACACCTCACAGATACGCAGTATTTT
>TRBV3-1/TRBV3-2|TRBJ2-2|-|-
CASSPMNTGELFF
TGTGCCAGCAGCCCCATGAACACCGGGGAGCTGTTTTTT
>TRBV7-2|TRBJ1-2|-|-
CASSFYNRDYGYTF
TGTGCCAGCAGCTTTTACAACAGGGACTATGGCTACACCTTC
>TRBV18|TRBJ1-2|TRBD1|-
CASSPPGGLGYTF
TGTGCCAGCTCACCCCCAGGGGGTCTTGGCTACACCTTC
>TRBV28|TRBJ2-1|-|-
CASGSTGLRYNEQFF
TGTGCCAGCGGATCAACAGGGTTAAGGTACAATGAGCAGTTCTTC
>TRBV7-2|TRBJ2-1|-|-
CASSPSRTAYNEQFF
TGTGCCAGCAGCCCATCCCGGACAGCATACAATGAGCAGTTCTTC
>TRBV4-3|TRBJ1-1|-|-
CASSQDRGGDTEAFF
TGCGCCAGCAGCCAAGATCGAGGGGGTGACACTGAAGCTTTCTTT
>TRBV5-4|TRBJ1-2|-|-
CASSPTLQATQPDGYTF
TGTGCCAGCAGCCCCACCCTACAGGCCACTCAGCCCGATGGCTACACCTTC
>TRBV18|TRBJ1-1|-|-
CASGGSENTEAFF
TGTGCCAGCGGAGGGTCGGAGAACACTGAAGCTTTCTTT
>TRBV10-3|TRBJ1-2|-|-
CAISDNPTSNYGYTF
TGTGCCATCAGTGACAACCCTACGTCTAACTATGGCTACACCTTC
>TRBV3-1/TRBV3-2|TRBJ1-1|-|-
CASSGDTWNTEAFF
TGTGCCAGCAGCGGGGACACCTGGAACACTGAAGCTTTCTTT
>TRBV13|TRBJ1-1|-|-
CASSLAGGYTEAFF
TGTGCCAGCAGCTTAGCTGGGGGGTACACTGAAGCTTTCTTT
>TRBV2|TRBJ1-6|TRBD1|-
CASRLQGLNNSPLHF
TGTGCCAGCAGATTACAGGGGCTGAATAATTCACCCCTCCACTTT
>TRBV6-2/TRBV6-3|TRBJ1-5|-|-
CASSYESGYQPQHF
TGTGCCAGCAGTTACGAGTCGGGGTATCAGCCCCAGCATTTT
>TRBV5-6|TRBJ1-6|-|few
CASSLSGGNSPLHF
TGTGCCAGCAGCTTGTCGGGGGGCAATTCACCCCTCCACTTT
>TRBV30|TRBJ2-2|TRBD1|few
CAWGTGGIAGELFF
TGTGCCTGGGGGACAGGGGGCATTGCCGGGGAGCTGTTTTTT
>TRBV6-5|TRBJ1-5|-|-
CASSHQGLVQPQHF
TGTGCCAGCAGTCACCAGGGCTTGGTTCAGCCCCAGCATTTT
>TRBV28|TRBJ1-4|-|-
CASSGARGRPSAVQEKLFF
TGTGCCAGCAGTGGTGCCAGGGGCAGACCCTCAGCTGTCCAGGAAAAACTGTTTTTT
>TRBV19|TRBJ1-5|TRBD1|-
CATSWDSYQPQHF
TGTGCCACCTCTTGGGACAGCTATCAGCCCCAGCATTTT
>TRBV14|TRBJ2-5|-|-
CASSQEGYIVSSETQYF
TGTGCCAGCAGCCAAGAGGGCTATATAGTCTCTTCGGAGACCCAGTACTTC
>TRBV19|TRBJ1-1|-|few
CASSRSGNTEAFF
TGTGCCAGTAGTAGATCGGGGAACACTGAAGCTTTCTTT
>TRBV7-9|TRBJ1-5|TRBD1|-
CASSRDRGDQPQHF
TGTGCCAGCAGCCGTGACAGGGGGGACCAGCCCCAGCATTTT
>TRBV6-5|TRBJ1-2|-|-
CASSYPPQGPNYGYTF
TGTGCCAGCAGTTACCCTCCACAGGGACCAAACTATGGCTACACCTTC
>TRBV6-5|TRBJ1-5|TRBD1|-
CASSQQGWEQPQHF
TGTGCCAGCAGTCAACAGGGGTGGGAACAGCCCCAGCATTTT
>TRBV19|TRBJ1-5|TRBD1|-
CASSITGQGNQPQHF
TGTGCCAGTAGTATAACGGGACAGGGCAATCAGCCCCAGCATTTT
>TRBV9|TRBJ2-1|-|-
CASSGSGSSYNEQFF
TGTGCCAGCAGCGGTAGCGGTAGCTCCTACAATGAGCAGTTCTTC
>TRBV18|TRBJ1-2|-|-
CASSPPGGQGISYGYTF
TGTGCCAGCTCACCACCAGGTGGGCAGGGTATCTCCTATGGCTACACCTTC
>TRBV20-1|TRBJ1-2|-|-
CSASTGRDSGYTF
TGCAGTGCTAGTACAGGCAGGGACTCTGGCTACACCTTC
>TRBV28|TRBJ2-5|TRBD1|-
CASSLGDRNQETQYF
TGTGCCAGCAGTTTAGGGGACAGAAATCAAGAGACCCAGTACTTC
>TRBV5-1|TRBJ2-1|TRBD2|few
CASSFGTRGNEQFF
TGCGCCAGCAGCTTCGGGACTAGAGGCAATGAGCAGTTCTTC
>TRBV28|TRBJ1-5|TRBD1|-
CASSPPGQETQPQHF
TGTGCCAGCAGTCCTCCGGGACAGGAGACCCAGCCCCAGCATTTT
>TRBV5-1|TRBJ1-2|TRBD1|once
CASSRGQGPSYGYTF
TGCGCCAGCAGCCGTGGACAGGGGCCCTCCTATGGCTACACCTTC
>TRBV7-3|TRBJ2-3|TRBD1|-
CASSSDRGLYDTQYF
TGTGCCAGCAGCTCGGACAGGGGGCTATATGATACGCAGTATTTT
>TRBV2|TRBJ1-1|-|-
CASRVPGGGTEAFF
TGTGCCAGCAGGGTTCCGGGAGGGGGGACTGAAGCTTTCTTT
>TRBV29-1|TRBJ1-3|-|-
CSCVGRGFGNTIYF
TGCAGCTGTGTTGGCAGGGGCTTTGGAAACACCATATATTTT
>TRBV5-1|TRBJ2-1|TRBD2|once
CASSLGLAGGNEQFF
TGCGCCAGCAGCTTGGGGCTAGCGGGGGGTAATGAGCAGTTCTTC
>TRBV29-1|TRBJ1-5|TRBD1|few
CSAGTVNQPQHF
TGCAGCGCTGGGACAGTTAATCAGCCCCAGCATTTT
>TRBV6-2/TRBV6-3|TRBJ2-3|-|-
CASSYPKLRDWTDTQYF
TGTGCCAGCAGTTACCCGAAGCTGCGGGACTGGACAGATACGCAGTATTTT
>TRBV5-4|TRBJ2-2|TRBD2|-
CASSLSGGTGELFF
TGTGCCAGCAGCTTATCGGGAGGCACCGGGGAGCTGTTTTTT
>TRBV6-6|TRBJ1-1|TRBD1|-
CASSLTGAEAFF
TGTGCCAGCAGCCTAACAGGGGCCGAAGCTTTCTTT
>TRBV18|TRBJ2-1|TRBD2|-
CASSARPLGGSNEQFF
TGTGCCAGCTCAGCCAGACCCCTTGGCGGGAGCAATGAGCAGTTCTTC
>TRBV19|TRBJ2-1|TRBD2|once
CASSPGTMNNNEQFF
TGTGCCAGTAGCCCCGGGACTATGAACAACAATGAGCAGTTCTTC
>TRBV19|TRBJ2-2|TRBD1|-
CASSLRTGNTGELFF
TGTGCCAGTAGTCTGAGGACAGGAAACACCGGGGAGCTGTTTTTT